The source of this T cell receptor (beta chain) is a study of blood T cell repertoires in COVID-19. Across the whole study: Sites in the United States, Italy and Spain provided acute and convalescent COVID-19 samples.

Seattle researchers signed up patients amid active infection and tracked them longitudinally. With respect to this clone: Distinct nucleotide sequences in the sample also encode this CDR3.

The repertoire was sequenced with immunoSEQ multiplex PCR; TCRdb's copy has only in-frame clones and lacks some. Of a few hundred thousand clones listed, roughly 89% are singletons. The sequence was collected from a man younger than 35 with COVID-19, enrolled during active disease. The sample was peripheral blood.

This CDR3 reads CASSPRTDTQYF. CDR3 bases: TGTGCCAGCTCACCTCGGACAGATACGCAGTATTTT. The chain has TRBV18 and TRBJ2-3, with D hard to call. Trimming left V 3 bases short and J 3 bases short, with 4 bases between. The germline gives CDR1 KGHSH, CDR2 LQKENI. CDR3 length equals 12 residues.